This TCR beta chain was retrieved from a study of blood T cell repertoires in COVID-19 (TCRdb year 2020). Concerning the study at large: Samples from collaborators originated in the United States, Italy and Spain and spanned both the acute and convalescent phases of COVID-19. A de-identified subject ID, COVID-19 status, age in years and sex were almost always included in the sample metadata. HLA class I and class II types, where available, came from metadata supplied by the sample provider rather than from assay-based typing. The material from the prospective study consisted of cDNA or gDNA derived from T cells, B-cell-depleted T cells, or PBMCs. The dataset comprised deeply sampled blood TCRbeta repertoires from subjects exposed to, actively infected with, or recovered from COVID-19. The samples were drawn from the first 160 participants of the ongoing ImmuneRACE study and from 1,254 subjects provided by 6 global collaborators. A freely available public database, intended as a resource for researchers studying the immune response to SARS-CoV-2, is where the repertoires were released.

Overall study outcomes, separate from this receptor: The quantity of clinical and demographic metadata differed by source and by participant and was supplied without curation.

As for this clone: Its cognate antigen has yet to be identified. Nothing much larger sits one base from this clone, and base qualities are not available.

CDR1 SGHVS and CDR2 FQNEAQ were looked up in the germline V gene. Spanning cysteine to phenylalanine, the CDR3 consists of 13 amino acids. Only the CDR3 portion is preserved as DNA: 39 bases, with reading frame beginning at the first base. V is shortened by 5 bases, J by 5 bases, and the region joining them spans 12 bases. The immunoSEQ Assay, a bias-controlled multiplex PCR, was used to amplify TCRbeta CDR3 regions from genomic DNA. The original methods were these. Within the assay, amplification of reference gene primers was used to estimate how many nucleated cells each sample contained. To quantify the absolute abundance of each unique TCRbeta CDR3 rearrangement, sequence reads were collapsed and filtered. For each sample, productive Simpson clonality was calculated by taking the square root of Simpson's diversity index across productive rearrangements. This immuneACCESS table, as held by TCRdb, lists in-frame sequences with V and J called but not all clones. Of the missing ones, under half trace to an unresolved V gene in checked studies; the others have no known cause. Clone size and the V and J calls come from that table; the DNA yielded D and trimming. A total of around 190,000 clones appear in this sample, 80% of them only once. The ten top clones hold 6.5% of the sample.

Collaborating institutions collected whole blood in K2EDTA tubes following their own protocols. For TCRbeta analysis, collaborators shipped samples as frozen whole blood, isolated PBMCs, or DNA extracted from either of those sample types. The specimen sequenced was peripheral blood. The receptor's source is a man between 65 and 79 years old with active or convalescent COVID-19. This chain joins TRBV7-8 to TRBJ2-5; the D gene is unclear. The CDR3 in this case is CASSPRLRETQYF. The DNA reads as follows: TGTGCCAGCAGCCCGAGGTTGCGGGAGACCCAGTACTTC.